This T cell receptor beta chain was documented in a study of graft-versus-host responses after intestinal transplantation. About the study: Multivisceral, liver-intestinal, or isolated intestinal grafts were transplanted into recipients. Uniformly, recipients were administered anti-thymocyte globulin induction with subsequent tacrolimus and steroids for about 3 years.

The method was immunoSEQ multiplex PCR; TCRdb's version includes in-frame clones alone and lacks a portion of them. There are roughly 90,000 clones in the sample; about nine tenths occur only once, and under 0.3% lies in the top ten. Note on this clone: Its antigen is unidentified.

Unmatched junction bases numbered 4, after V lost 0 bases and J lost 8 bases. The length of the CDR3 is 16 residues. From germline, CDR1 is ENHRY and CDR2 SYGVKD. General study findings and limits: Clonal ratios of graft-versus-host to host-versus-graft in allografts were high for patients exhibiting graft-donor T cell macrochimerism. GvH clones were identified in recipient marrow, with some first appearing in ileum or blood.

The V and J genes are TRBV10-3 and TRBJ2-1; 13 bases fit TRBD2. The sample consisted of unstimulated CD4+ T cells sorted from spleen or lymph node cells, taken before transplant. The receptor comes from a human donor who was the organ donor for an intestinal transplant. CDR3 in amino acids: CAISESRTSGGDEQFF. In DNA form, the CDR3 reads TGTGCCATCAGTGAGTCGAGGACTAGCGGGGGAGATGAGCAGTTCTTC.